This T cell receptor (beta chain) derives from a study of T cells in Graves' hyperthyroidism and ophthalmopathy. The authors deemed Graves' hyperthyroidism stable absent ophthalmopathy progression within 18 months. Lactation, pregnancy, other autoimmune disease or uncontrolled infection excluded patients. Extraction of PBMCs used roughly 9.6 ml of fresh peripheral blood. The germline V and J ends were trimmed by 5 bases and 3 bases, with 10 bases remaining between them. This CDR3 spans 13 amino acids. Amplified TCR beta CDR3 regions derived from RNA transcripts. A set of HTBI primers served as the primers for a first-round RT-PCR of the TCR CDR3. TCRdb passed the multiplex PCR reads through MiXCR, listing each CDR3 protein once. The sample shows approximately 520,000 distinct CDR3 sequences, 20% to 25% of them seen only once. Study findings and constraints: The majority of expanded thyroid clonotypes above 0.001 also appeared in blood.

The sample holds one count of this clonotype. Its antigen remains unidentified. The sequence was collected from a man between 18 and 35 years old with Graves' hyperthyroidism. Material for sequencing was blood. V usage is TRBV12-3 or TRBV12-4 and J usage is TRBJ1-1; maybe TRBD1 (6 bases). The CDR3 sequence: CASSNRVDTEAFF. The CDR3 DNA reads as TGTGCCAGCAGTAACAGGGTTGACACTGAAGCTTTCTTT.